This T cell receptor (beta chain) appears in the sequencing data of a study of OX40 agonist ivuxolimab in advanced cancers. CDR1 is SGHRS, CDR2 YFSETQ, per germline. Trimming removed 7 bases from V and 10 bases from J, with 15 bases in between. This CDR3 comprises 12 residues. Produced via immunoSEQ multiplex PCR; TCRdb's table is partial and in-frame only. The sample carries about 13,000 clones, around 70% recorded once. This sequence joins TRBV5-1 and TRBJ2-1; D not resolved. The origin of this receptor is an adult with an advanced solid tumor such as melanoma, head and neck, liver or kidney cancer. This specimen was CD4+ or CD8+ T cells sorted from blood, taken in a trial of the OX40 agonist ivuxolimab. The chain's CDR3 is CASRSFGDEQFF. CDR3 DNA sequence: TGCGCCAGCCGGTCCTTTGGCGACGAGCAGTTCTTC.